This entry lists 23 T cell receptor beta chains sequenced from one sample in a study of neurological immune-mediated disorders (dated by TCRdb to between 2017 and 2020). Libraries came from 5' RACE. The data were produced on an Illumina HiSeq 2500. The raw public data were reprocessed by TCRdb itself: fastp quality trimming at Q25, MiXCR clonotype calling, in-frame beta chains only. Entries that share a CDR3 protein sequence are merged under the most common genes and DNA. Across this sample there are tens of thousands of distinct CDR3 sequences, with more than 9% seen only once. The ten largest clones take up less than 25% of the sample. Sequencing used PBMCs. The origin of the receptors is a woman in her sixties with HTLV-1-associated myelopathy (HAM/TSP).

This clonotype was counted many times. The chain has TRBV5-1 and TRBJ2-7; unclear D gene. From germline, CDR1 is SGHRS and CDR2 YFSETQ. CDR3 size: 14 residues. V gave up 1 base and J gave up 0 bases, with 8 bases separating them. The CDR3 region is CASSLSVGSYEQYF. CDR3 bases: TGCGCCAGCAGCTTGTCGGTCGGCTCCTACGAGCAGTACTTC.

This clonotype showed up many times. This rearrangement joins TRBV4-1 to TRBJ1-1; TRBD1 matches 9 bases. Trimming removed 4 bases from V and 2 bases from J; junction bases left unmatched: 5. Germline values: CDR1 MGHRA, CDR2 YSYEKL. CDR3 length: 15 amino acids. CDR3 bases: TGCGCCAGCAGCCTCACGGACAGGGGAAACACTGAAGCTTTCTTT. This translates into CASSLTDRGNTEAFF.

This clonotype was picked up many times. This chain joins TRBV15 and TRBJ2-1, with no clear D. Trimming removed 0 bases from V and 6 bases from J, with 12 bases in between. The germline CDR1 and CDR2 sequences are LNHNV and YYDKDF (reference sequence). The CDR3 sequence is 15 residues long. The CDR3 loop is CATSRDRRPANEQFF. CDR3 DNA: TGTGCCACCAGCAGAGATCGCCGGCCGGCCAATGAGCAGTTCTTC.

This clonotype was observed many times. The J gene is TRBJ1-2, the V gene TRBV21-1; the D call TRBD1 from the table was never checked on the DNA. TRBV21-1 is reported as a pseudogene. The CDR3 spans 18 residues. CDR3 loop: CASSKGSSGTGGYYGYTF. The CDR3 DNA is TGTGCCAGCAGCAAAGGTTCCTCCGGGACAGGGGGGTACTATGGCTACACCTTC.

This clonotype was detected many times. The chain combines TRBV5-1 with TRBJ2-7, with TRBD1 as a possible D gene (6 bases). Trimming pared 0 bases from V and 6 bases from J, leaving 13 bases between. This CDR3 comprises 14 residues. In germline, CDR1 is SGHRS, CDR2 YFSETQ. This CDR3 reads CASSLGGQLPEQYF. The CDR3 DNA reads TGCGCCAGCAGCTTGGGAGGACAGCTTCCCGAGCAGTACTTC.

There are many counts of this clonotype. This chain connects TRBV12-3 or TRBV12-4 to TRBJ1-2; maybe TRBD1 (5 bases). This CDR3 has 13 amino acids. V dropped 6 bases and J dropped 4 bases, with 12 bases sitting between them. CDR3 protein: CASSQDGTYGYTF. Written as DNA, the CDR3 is TGTGCCAGCAGCCAAGACGGGACCTATGGCTACACCTTC.

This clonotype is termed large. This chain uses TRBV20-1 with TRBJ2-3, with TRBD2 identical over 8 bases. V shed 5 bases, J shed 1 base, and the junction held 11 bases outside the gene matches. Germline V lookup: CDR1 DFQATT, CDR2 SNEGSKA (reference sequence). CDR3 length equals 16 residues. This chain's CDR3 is CSALTGGGPGTDTQYF. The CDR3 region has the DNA TGCAGTGCTCTTACCGGGGGGGGTCCTGGCACAGATACGCAGTATTTT.

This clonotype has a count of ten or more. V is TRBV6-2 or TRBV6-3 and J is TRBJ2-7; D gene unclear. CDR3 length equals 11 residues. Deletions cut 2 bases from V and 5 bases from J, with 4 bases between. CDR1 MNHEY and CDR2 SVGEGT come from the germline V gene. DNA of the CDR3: TGTGCCAGCAGTTACAGGGACGAGCAGTACTTC. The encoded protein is CASSYRDEQYF.

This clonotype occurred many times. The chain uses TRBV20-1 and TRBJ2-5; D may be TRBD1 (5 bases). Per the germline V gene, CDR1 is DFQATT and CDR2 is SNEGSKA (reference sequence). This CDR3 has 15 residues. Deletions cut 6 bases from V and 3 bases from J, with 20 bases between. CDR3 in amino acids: CSASRVQVTKETQYF. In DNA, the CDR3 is TGCAGTGCATCCAGAGTACAGGTGACCAAAGAGACCCAGTACTTC.

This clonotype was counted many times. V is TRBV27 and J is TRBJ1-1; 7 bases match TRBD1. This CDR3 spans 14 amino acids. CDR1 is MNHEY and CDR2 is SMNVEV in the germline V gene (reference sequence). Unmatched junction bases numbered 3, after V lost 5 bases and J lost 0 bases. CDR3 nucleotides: TGTGCCAGCAGTCCAGGGGGAATGAACACTGAAGCTTTCTTT. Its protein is CASSPGGMNTEAFF.

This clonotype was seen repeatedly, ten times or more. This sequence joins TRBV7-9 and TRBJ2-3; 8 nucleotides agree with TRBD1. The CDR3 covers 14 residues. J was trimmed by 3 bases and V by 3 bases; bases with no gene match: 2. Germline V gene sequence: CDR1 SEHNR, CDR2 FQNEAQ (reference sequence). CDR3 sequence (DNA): TGTGCCAGCAGCTTCCGGACAGGGACAGATACGCAGTATTTT. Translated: CASSFRTGTDTQYF.

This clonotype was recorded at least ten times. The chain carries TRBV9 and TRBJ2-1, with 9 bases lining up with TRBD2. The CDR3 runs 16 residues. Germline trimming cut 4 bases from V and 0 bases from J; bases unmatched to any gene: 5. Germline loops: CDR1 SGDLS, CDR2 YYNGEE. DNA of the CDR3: TGTGCCAGCAGCTCCAGAGCGGGGGGCTCCTACAATGAGCAGTTCTTC. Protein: CASSSRAGGSYNEQFF.

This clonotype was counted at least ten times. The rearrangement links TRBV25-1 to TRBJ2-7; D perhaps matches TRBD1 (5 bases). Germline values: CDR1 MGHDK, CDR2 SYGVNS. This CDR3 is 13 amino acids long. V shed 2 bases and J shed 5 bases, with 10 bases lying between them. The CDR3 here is CASSEQGIDEQYF. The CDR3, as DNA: TGTGCCAGCAGTGAACAGGGAATAGACGAGCAGTACTTC.

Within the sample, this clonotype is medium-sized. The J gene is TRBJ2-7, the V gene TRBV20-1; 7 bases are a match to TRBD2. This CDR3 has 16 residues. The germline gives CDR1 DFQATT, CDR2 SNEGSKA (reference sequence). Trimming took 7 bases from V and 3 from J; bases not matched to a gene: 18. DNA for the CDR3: TGCAGTGGCAGGCGCGGGGGAGCGTCCCCCTACTACGAGCAGTACTTC. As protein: CSGRRGGASPYYEQYF.

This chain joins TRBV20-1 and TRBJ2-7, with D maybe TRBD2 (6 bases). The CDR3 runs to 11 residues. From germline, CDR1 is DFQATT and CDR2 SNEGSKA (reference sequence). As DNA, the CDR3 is TGCAGCGCGAAACTAGCCCACGAGCAGTACTTC. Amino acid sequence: CSAKLAHEQYF.

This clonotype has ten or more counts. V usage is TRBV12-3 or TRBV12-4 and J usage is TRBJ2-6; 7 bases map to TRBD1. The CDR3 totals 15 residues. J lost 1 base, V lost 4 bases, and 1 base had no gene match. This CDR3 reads CASSSTGSGANVLTF. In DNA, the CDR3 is TGTGCCAGCAGTTCGACAGGGTCTGGGGCCAACGTCCTGACTTTC.

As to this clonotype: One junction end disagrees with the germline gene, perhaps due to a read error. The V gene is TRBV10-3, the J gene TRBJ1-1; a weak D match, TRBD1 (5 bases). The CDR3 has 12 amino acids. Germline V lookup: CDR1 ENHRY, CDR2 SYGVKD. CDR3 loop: CVIQGGNTEAFF. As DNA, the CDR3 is TGTGTCATCCAGGGTGGAAACACTGAAGCTTTCTTT.

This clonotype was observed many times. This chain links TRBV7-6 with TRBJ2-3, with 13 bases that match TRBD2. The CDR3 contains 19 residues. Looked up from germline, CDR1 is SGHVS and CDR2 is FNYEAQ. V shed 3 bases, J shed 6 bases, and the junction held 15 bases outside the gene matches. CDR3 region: CASSLSVGGLAGPHDTQYF. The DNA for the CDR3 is TGTGCCAGCAGCTTGTCGGTCGGGGGACTAGCGGGGCCGCATGATACGCAGTATTTT.

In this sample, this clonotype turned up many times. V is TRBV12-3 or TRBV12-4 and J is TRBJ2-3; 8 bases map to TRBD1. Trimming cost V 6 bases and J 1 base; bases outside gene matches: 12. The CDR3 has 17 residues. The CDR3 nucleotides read TGTGCCAGCAGCCCTACCGGGACAGGTGTCCGCACAGATACGCAGTATTTT. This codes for CASSPTGTGVRTDTQYF.

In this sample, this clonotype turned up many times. CDR3 residues: CASALTSNTGELFF. CDR3 bases: TGCGCCAGCGCCCTGACTAGCAACACCGGGGAGCTGTTTTTT. The genes are TRBV5-1 and TRBJ2-2, with 7 bases fitting TRBD2. This CDR3 has 14 amino acids. V was clipped by 7 bases and J by 2 bases; unmatched bases: 5. CDR1 SGHRS and CDR2 YFSETQ come from the germline V gene.

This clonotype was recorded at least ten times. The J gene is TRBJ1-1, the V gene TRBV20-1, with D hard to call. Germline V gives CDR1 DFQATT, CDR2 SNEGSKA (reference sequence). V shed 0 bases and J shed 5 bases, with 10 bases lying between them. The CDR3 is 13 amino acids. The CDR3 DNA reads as TGCAGTGCTAGAGATAGAGGAGGAACTGAAGCTTTCTTT. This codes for CSARDRGGTEAFF.

The CDR3 DNA is TGTGCCAGCTCACCACGTGACCTGGGGGCCGGGGAGCTGTTTTTT. Residues: CASSPRDLGAGELFF. The chain carries TRBV18 and TRBJ2-2; D tentatively reads TRBD1 or TRBD2 (5 bases each). Germline V lookup: CDR1 KGHSH, CDR2 LQKENI. This CDR3 region has 15 residues. Between the trimmed V and J ends, which lost 1 base and 6 bases, there was a span of 12 bases.

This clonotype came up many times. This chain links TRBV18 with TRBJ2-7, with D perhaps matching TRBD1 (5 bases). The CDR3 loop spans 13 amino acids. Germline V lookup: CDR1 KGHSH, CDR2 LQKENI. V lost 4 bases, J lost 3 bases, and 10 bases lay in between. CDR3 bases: TGTGCCAGCTCACGAACAGGTTACTACGAGCAGTACTTC. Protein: CASSRTGYYEQYF. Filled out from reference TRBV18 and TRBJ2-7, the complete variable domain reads NAGVMQNPRHLVRRRGQEARLRCSPMKGHSHVYWYRQLPEEGLKFMVYLQKENIIDESGMPKERFSAEFPKEGPSILRIQQVVRGDSAAYFCASSRTGYYEQYFGPGTRLTVT.